This entry concerns a single TCR beta chain. The data were obtained in a study of cytomegalovirus exposure and HLA in healthy donors. TCRdb's table, derived via immunoSEQ multiplex PCR, lists solely in-frame clones and lacks some. The data show tens of thousands of clones, 93% seen once. The CDR3 covers 14 residues. The V gene lost 5 bases and the J gene lost 6 bases, with 13 bases spanning the gap. Germline values: CDR1 SSHAT, CDR2 FNYEAQ (reference sequence). This receptor was taken from a woman between 25 and 40 years old in good health and CMV-seronegative. Sequencing was done on a sample of PBMCs. J is TRBJ2-2 and V is TRBV7-7, with D tentatively TRBD2 (7 bases). The CDR3 nucleotides are TGTGCCAGCAGCGTGGGGGGGCACGCCGGGGAGCTGTTTTTT. It specifies CASSVGGHAGELFF.